This T cell receptor beta chain was retrieved from a study of OX40 agonist ivuxolimab in advanced cancers. Findings and limits, study-wide: Antigen targets of the expanded peripheral T cells went undetermined. Doses of 0.1 to 3.0 mg/kg were accompanied by clonal expansion of CD4+ and CD8+ blood T cells by week 6.

Note on this clone: Its target is not known.

Profiling relied on immunoSEQ multiplex PCR, and the TCRdb table lists in-frame clones only, not all of them. Altogether more than 55,000 clones are present, around 86% being singletons, with the ten largest covering 4%. The source material was CD4+ or CD8+ T cells sorted from blood, sampled in a trial of the OX40 agonist ivuxolimab. The source of this sequence is an adult with an advanced solid tumor such as melanoma, head and neck, liver or kidney cancer.

The CDR3: CAWSVLRTYEQYF. CDR3 DNA sequence: TGTGCCTGGAGTGTACTTAGGACCTACGAGCAGTACTTC. The chain links TRBV30 to TRBJ2-5, with D unresolved. The assigned J gene may be wrong: the sequence end matches TRBJ2-7 better. CDR3 size: 13 residues. The V gene's germline CDR1 is GTSNPN and CDR2 SVGIG (reference sequence).